This section outlines one TCR beta chain sequence together with its context. Its specificity is not known. A junction boundary mismatches the germline segment, possibly from a read error. Germline V gene sequence: CDR1 LNHNV, CDR2 YYDKDF (reference sequence). The CDR3 extends over 15 amino acids. These data come from a study of CD8 T cells in ankylosing spondylitis. Points from the study as a whole: There were earlier reports of some motif variants in reactive arthritis synovial fluid and blood. Relatively scarce in peripheral blood, disease-linked clones were CD8+.

Quantitative molecular-barcoded 5'-RACE generated the TCR beta libraries. From the 5' RACE reads, TCRdb called clonotypes with MiXCR, one entry per CDR3 protein. There are roughly 280,000 distinct CDR3 sequences in the sample; over 15% occur only once, and less than 9% lies in the top ten. The receptor comes from a male donor with ankylosing spondylitis or in good health (not recorded which). J is TRBJ2-1 and V is TRBV15, with 9 bases matching TRBD1. Sequenced input: blood, either unsorted or a sorted T cell fraction (not recorded which). The CDR3 loop is CVTSRDGTGLDEQFF. The CDR3 nucleotides are TGTGTCACCAGCAGAGATGGGACAGGGCTGGATGAGCAGTTCTTC.